These 5 T cell receptor beta chains originate from one sample sequenced in a study of CD8 T cells in Susac syndrome. With random hexamers, reverse transcription was performed on about 0.5 to 1 ug of RNA. TCRdb analysed the immunoSEQ multiplex PCR reads with MiXCR anew, one entry per CDR3 protein. The sample carries some 130,000 distinct CDR3 sequences, 95% recorded once. Sequenced input: CD8+ T cells from PBMCs. The receptor source for this set is a human donor with Susac syndrome.

The gene calls are TRBV12-3 or TRBV12-4 and TRBJ2-1, with D perhaps TRBD1 or TRBD2 (5 bases each). The CDR3 runs to 16 residues. V was pared by 4 bases and J by 5 bases, with 18 bases between. Written as DNA, the CDR3 is TGTGCCAGCAGTTCCGGGACGGCGAAAGAGCACAATGAGCAGTTCTTC. Protein product: CASSSGTAKEHNEQFF.

The V and J genes are TRBV9 and TRBJ1-2; D is perhaps TRBD1 (5 bases). CDR1 and CDR2 (germline): SGDLS, YYNGEE. CDR3 length: 14 amino acids. The ends were cut back, 2 bases at V and 1 base at J, with 9 bases in the middle. The CDR3 here is CASSVGGSNYGYTF. CDR3 DNA: TGTGCCAGCAGCGTTGGGGGGAGTAACTATGGCTACACCTTC.

Only a few counts were recorded for this clonotype. The CDR3 region is CASSFGGTGELFF. For the CDR3, the DNA is TGTGCCAGCAGTTTTGGCGGAACCGGGGAGCTGTTTTTT. This chain links TRBV12-3 or TRBV12-4 with TRBJ2-2, with no clear D. This CDR3 region has 13 residues. Trimming cost V 3 bases and J 5 bases, with 7 bases left between them.

This clonotype was seen only once. This chain joins TRBV9 and TRBJ2-7; D gene uncertain. Per the germline V gene, CDR1 is SGDLS and CDR2 is YYNGEE. This CDR3 has 16 residues. The V gene lost 4 bases and the J gene lost 2 bases, with 19 bases spanning the gap. As DNA, the CDR3 is TGTGCCAGCAGCAGTTCTGGGGTCGTAAATCCCTACGAGCAGTACTTC. Protein product: CASSSSGVVNPYEQYF.

V is TRBV6-6 and J is TRBJ2-2, with TRBD2 as a possible D gene (5 bases). This CDR3 region has 12 residues. The V gene lost 9 bases and the J gene lost 4 bases, with 9 bases spanning the gap. CDR1 and CDR2 (germline): MNHNY, SVGAGI (reference sequence). The CDR3 reads CASAEGTGELFF. The CDR3 nucleotides are TGTGCCAGTGCTGAGGGCACCGGGGAGCTGTTTTTT.